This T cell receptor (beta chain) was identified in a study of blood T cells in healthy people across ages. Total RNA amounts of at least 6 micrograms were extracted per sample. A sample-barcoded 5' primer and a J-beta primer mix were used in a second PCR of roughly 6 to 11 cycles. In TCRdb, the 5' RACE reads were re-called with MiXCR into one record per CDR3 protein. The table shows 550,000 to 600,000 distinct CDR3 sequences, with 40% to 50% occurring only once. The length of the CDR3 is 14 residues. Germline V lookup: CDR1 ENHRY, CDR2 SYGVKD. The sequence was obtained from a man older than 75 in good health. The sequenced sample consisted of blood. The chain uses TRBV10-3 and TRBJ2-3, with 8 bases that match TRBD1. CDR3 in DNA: TGTGCAACGGGACAGGCGAACCCCGGGTTCGGGCAGTATTTT. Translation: CATGQANPGFGQYF.